This T cell receptor (beta chain) was identified in a study of cytomegalovirus exposure and HLA in healthy donors. Study conclusions and caveats: Later on, a genetic analysis was performed. It linked a missense variant in DCLRE1C with V- and J-gene trimming of TCR beta. Immune exposure was documented only through CMV serostatus. V segments that were indistinguishable, TRBV6-2 and TRBV6-3 among them, were omitted from analysis.

60 Vbeta and 13 Jbeta primers were used in PCR. Profiling relied on immunoSEQ multiplex PCR, and the TCRdb table lists in-frame clones only, not all of them. The sample records roughly 98,000 clones, about 77% being singletons. Germline-derived CDR1 and CDR2 are SGHAT and FQNNGV. The V gene lost 2 bases and the J gene lost 12 bases, with 20 bases spanning the gap. The CDR3 length is 15 residues. Note on this clone: Its antigen is undetermined.

The V and J genes are TRBV11-2 and TRBJ2-1; a possible D gene is TRBD2 (6 bases). The sample taken for sequencing was PBMCs. This clonotype was obtained from a man aged 40-49 years in good health and CMV-seronegative. CDR3 sequence: CASSLSGGVSPRQFF. The CDR3 bases are TGTGCCAGCAGCTTATCCGGGGGTGTATCCCCAAGGCAGTTCTTC.